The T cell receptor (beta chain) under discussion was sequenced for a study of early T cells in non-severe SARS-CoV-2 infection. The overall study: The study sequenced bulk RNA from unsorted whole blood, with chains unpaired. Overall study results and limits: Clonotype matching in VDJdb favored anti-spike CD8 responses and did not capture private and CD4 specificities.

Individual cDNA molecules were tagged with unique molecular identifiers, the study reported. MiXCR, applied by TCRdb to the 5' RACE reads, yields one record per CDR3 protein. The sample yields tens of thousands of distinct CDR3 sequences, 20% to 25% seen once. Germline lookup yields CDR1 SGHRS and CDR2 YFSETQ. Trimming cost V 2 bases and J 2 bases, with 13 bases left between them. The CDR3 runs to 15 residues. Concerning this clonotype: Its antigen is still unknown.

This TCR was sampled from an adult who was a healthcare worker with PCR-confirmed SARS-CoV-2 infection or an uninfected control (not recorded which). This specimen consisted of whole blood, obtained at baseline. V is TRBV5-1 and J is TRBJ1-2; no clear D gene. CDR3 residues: CASSFRREANYGYTF. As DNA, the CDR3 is TGCGCCAGCAGCTTTAGGAGGGAAGCCAACTATGGCTACACCTTC.